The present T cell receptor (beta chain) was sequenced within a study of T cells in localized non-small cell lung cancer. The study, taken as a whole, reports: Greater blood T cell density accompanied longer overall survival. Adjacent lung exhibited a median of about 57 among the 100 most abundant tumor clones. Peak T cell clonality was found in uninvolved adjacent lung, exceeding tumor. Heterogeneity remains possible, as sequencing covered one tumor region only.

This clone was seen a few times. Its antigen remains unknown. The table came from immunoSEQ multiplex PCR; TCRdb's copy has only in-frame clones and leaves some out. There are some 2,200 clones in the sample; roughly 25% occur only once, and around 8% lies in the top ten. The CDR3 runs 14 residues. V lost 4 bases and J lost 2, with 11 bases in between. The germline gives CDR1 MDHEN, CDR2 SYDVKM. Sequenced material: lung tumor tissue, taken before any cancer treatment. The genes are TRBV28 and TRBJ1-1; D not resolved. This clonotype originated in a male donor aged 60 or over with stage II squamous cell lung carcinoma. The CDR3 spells CASSYLDRNTEAFF. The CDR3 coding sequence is TGTGCCAGCAGTTATCTCGACCGCAACACTGAAGCTTTCTTT.